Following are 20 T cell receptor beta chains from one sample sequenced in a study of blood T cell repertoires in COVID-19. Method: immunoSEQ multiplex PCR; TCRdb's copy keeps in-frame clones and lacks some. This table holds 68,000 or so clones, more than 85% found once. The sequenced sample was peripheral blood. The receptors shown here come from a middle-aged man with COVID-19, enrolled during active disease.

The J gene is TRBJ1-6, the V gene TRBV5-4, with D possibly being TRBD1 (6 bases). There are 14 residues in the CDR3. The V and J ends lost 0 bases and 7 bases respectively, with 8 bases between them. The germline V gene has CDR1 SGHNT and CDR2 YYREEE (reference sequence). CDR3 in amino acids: CASSLDRVNSPLHF. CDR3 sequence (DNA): TGTGCCAGCAGCTTGGACAGGGTCAATTCACCCCTCCACTTT.

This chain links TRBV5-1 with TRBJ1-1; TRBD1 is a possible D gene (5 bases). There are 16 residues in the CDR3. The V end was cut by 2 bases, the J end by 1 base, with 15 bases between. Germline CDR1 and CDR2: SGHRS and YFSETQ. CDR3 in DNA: TGCGCCAGCAGCTTCAGGGCTGAGTTTGCGAACACTGAAGCTTTCTTT. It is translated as CASSFRAEFANTEAFF.

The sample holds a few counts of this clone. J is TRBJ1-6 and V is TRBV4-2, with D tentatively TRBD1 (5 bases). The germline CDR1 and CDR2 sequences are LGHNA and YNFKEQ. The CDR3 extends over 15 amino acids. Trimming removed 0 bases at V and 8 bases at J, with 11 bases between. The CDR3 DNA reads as TGTGCCAGCAGCCAAGAAGGGGAAGGCTATTCACCCCTCCACTTT. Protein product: CASSQEGEGYSPLHF.

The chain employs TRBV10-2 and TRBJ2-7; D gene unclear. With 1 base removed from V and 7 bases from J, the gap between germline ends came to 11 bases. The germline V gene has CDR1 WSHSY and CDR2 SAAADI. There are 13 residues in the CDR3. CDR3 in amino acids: CASSEYTAGEQYF. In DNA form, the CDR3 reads TGCGCCAGCAGTGAGTATACAGCTGGGGAGCAGTACTTC.

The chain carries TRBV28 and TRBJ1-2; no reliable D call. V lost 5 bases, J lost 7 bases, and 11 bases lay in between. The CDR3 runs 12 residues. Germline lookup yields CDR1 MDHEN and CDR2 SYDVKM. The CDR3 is CASSIQAGGYTF. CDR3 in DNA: TGTGCCAGCAGTATACAAGCGGGTGGCTACACCTTC.

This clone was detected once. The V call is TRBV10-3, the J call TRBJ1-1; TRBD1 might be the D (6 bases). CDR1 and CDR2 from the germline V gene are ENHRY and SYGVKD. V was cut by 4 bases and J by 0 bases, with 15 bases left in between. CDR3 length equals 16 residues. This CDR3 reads CAISVGGGGLNTEAFF. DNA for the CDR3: TGTGCCATCAGTGTTGGTGGGGGCGGTCTGAACACTGAAGCTTTCTTT.

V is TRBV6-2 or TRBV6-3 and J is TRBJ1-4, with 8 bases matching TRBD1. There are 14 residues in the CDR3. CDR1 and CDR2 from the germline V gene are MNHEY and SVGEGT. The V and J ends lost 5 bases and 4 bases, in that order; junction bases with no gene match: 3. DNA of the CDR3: TGTGCCAGCAGTGATGACAGGGGTAATGAAAAACTGTTTTTT. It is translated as CASSDDRGNEKLFF.

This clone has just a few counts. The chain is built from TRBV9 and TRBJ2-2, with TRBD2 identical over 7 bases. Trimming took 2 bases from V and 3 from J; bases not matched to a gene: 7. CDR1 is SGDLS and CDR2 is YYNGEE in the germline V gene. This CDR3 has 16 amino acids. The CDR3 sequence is CASSVGASGYTGELFF. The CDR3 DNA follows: TGTGCCAGCAGCGTCGGGGCTAGCGGATACACCGGGGAGCTGTTTTTT.

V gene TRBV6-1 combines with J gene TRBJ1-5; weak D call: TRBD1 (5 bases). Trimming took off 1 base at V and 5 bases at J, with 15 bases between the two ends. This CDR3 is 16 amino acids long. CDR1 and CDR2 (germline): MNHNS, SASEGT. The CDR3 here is CASSEGGGFGYQPQHF. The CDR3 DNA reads TGTGCCAGCAGTGAAGGCGGGGGTTTCGGATATCAGCCCCAGCATTTT.

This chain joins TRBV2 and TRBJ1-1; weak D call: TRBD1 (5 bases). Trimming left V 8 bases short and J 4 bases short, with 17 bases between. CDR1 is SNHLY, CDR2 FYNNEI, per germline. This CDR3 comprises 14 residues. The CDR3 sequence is CASPLGPWGTEAFF. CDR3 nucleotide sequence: TGTGCCAGCCCCCTGGGGCCTTGGGGCACTGAAGCTTTCTTT.

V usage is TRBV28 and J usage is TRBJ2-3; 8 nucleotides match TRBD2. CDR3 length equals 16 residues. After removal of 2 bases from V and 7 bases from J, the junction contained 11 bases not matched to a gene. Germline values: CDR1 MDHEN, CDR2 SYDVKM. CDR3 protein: CASSLSGGPGRNTQYF. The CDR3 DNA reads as TGTGCCAGCAGTTTAAGCGGGGGTCCCGGGCGGAATACGCAGTATTTT.

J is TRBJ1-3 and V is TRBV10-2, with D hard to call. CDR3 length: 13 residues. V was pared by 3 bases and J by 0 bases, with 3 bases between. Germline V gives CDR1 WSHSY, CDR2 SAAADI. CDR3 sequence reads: CASSDSSGNTIYF. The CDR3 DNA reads TGCGCCAGCAGTGATAGCTCTGGAAACACCATATATTTT.

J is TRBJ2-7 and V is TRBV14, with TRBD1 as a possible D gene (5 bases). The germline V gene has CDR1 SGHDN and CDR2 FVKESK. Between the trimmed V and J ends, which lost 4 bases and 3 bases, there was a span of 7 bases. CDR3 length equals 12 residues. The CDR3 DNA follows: TGTGCCAGCAGCCCAGGGTACTACGAGCAGTACTTC. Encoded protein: CASSPGYYEQYF.

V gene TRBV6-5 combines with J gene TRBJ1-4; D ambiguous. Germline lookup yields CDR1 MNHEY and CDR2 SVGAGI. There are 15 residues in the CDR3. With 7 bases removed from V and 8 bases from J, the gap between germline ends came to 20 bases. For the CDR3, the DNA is TGTGCCAGCACCTCAACCTCCGGGGTAGGAGAAAAACTGTTTTTT. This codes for CASTSTSGVGEKLFF.

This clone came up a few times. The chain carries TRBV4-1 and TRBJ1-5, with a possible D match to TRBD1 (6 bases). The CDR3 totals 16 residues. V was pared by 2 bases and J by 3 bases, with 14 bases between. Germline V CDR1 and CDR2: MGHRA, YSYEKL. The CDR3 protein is CASSQRWDMSNQPQHF. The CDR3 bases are TGCGCCAGCAGCCAAAGATGGGACATGTCCAATCAGCCCCAGCATTTT.

CDR3 DNA: TGTGCCTGGTCGGGGGGGGCAGAGACCCAGTACTTC. This encodes CAWSGGAETQYF. The rearrangement links TRBV30 to TRBJ2-5; TRBD2 agrees at 8 bases. V lost 5 bases, J lost 4 bases, and 3 bases stayed unmatched. Germline V gene sequence: CDR1 GTSNPN, CDR2 SVGIG (reference sequence). The CDR3 is made up of 12 amino acids. Full variable domain (remainder filled in from reference TRBV30 and TRBJ2-5): SQTIHQWPATLVQPVGSPLSLECTVEGTSNPNLYWYRQAAGRGLQLLFYSVGIGQISSEVPQNLSASRPQDRQFILSSKKLLLSDSGFYLCAWSGGAETQYFGPGTRLLVL.

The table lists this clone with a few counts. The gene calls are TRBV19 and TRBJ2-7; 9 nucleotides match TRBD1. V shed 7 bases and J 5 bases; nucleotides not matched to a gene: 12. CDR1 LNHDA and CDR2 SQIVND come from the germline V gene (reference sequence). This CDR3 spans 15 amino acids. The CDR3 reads CASTHLGTGIHEQYF. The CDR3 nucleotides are TGTGCCAGTACCCACCTCGGGACAGGGATACACGAGCAGTACTTC. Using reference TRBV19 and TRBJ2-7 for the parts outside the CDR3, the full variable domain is DGGITQSPKYLFRKEGQNVTLSCEQNLNHDAMYWYRQDPGQGLRLIYYSQIVNDFQKGDIAEGYSVSREKKESFPLTVTSAQKNPTAFYLCASTHLGTGIHEQYFGPGTRLTVT.

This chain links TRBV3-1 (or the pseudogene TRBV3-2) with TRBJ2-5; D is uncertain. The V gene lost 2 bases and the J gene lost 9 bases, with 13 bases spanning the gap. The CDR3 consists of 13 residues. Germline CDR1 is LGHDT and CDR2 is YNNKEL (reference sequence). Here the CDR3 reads CASSQSVHAAQYF. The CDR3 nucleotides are TGTGCCAGCAGCCAATCGGTGCATGCGGCCCAGTACTTC.

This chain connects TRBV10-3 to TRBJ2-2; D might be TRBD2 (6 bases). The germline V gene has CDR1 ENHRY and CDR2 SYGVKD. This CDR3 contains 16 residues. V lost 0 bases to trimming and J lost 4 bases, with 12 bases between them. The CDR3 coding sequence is TGTGCCATCAGTGAGTCTGGCGGGGAGCTCACCGGGGAGCTGTTTTTT. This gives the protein CAISESGGELTGELFF.

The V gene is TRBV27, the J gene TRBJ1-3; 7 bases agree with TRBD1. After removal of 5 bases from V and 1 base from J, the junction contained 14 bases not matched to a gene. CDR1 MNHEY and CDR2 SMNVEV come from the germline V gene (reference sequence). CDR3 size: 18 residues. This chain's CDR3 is CASSVTGARPISGNTIYF. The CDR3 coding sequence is TGTGCCAGCAGTGTTACAGGGGCACGACCAATTTCTGGAAACACCATATATTTT.